Included here is one T cell receptor beta chain sequence, with context. With V trimmed by 4 bases and J by 1 base, 6 bases remained unmatched. Germline values: CDR1 SGHRS, CDR2 YFSETQ. CDR3 length: 15 residues. This specimen comes from a study of blood T cell repertoires in COVID-19. The protocol was immunoSEQ multiplex PCR, while the TCRdb copy is restricted to in-frame clones and leaves out a portion. The sample shows 60,000 to 65,000 clones, 65% to 90% of them seen only once. The Seattle site enrolled patients during active infection and followed them longitudinally. This chain connects TRBV5-1 to TRBJ1-1; 8 positions match TRBD1. The sequencing sample was made of peripheral blood. The receptor's source is a man over 45 with COVID-19, enrolled during active disease. The CDR3 reads CASSRSTGGNTEAFF. The DNA of the CDR3 is TGCGCCAGCAGCCGTTCAACAGGGGGGAACACTGAAGCTTTCTTT.